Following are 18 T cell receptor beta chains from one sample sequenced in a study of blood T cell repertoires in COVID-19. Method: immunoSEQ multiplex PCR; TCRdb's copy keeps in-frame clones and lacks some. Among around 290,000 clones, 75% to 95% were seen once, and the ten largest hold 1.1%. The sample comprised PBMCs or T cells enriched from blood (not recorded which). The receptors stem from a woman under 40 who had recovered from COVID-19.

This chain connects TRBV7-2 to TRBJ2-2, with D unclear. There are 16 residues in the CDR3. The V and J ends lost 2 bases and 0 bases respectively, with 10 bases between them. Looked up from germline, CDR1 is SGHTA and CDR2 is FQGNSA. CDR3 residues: CASSLKSLTNTGELFF. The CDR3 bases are TGTGCCAGCAGCTTAAAGTCGCTAACGAACACCGGGGAGCTGTTTTTT.

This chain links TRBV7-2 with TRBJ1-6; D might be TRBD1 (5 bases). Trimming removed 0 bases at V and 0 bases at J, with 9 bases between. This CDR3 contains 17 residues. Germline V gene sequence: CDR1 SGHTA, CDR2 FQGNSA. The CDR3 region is CASSLATVPSYNSPLHF. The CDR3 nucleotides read TGTGCCAGCAGCTTAGCGACAGTCCCCTCCTATAATTCACCCCTCCACTTT.

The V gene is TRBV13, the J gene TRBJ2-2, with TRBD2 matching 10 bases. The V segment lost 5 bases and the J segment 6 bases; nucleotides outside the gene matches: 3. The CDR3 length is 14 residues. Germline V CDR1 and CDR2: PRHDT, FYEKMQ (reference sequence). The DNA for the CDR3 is TGTGCCAGCAGCCAAACTAGCGGGGCCGGGGAGCTGTTTTTT. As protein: CASSQTSGAGELFF.

The CDR3 region is CASSSPGQGAETQYF. The CDR3 DNA reads TGTGCCAGCAGTTCACCGGGACAGGGGGCTGAGACCCAGTACTTC. The chain joins TRBV28 to TRBJ2-5; 12 nucleotides match TRBD1. The CDR3 runs 15 residues. Germline CDR1 reads MDHEN; CDR2 reads SYDVKM. V was clipped by 4 bases and J by 5 bases; unmatched bases: 5. The full variable domain, with the rest looked up from reference TRBV28 and TRBJ2-5, is DVKVTQSSRYLVKRTGEKVFLECVQDMDHENMFWYRQDPGLGLRLIYFSYDVKMKEKGDIPEGYSVSREKKERFSLILESASTNQTSMYLCASSSPGQGAETQYFGPGTRLLVL.

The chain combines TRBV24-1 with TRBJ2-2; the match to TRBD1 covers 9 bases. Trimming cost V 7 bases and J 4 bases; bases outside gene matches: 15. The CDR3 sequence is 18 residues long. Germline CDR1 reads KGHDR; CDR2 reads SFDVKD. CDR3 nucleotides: TGTGCCACCAGGACAGGACAGGGGCACGGATTGGGCACCGGGGAGCTGTTTTTT. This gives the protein CATRTGQGHGLGTGELFF.

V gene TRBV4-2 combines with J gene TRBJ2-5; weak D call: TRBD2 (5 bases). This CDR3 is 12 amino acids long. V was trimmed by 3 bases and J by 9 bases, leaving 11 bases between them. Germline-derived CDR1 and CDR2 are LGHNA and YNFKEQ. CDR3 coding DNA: TGTGCCAGCAGCCAGGAGGAGTCGGCCCAGTACTTC. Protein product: CASSQEESAQYF.

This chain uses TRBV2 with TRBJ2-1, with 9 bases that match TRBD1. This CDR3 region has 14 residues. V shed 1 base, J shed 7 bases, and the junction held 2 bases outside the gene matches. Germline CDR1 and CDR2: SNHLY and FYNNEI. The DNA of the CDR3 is TGTGCCAGCAGTGAAGTTGGGACAGGGAATGAGCAGTTCTTC. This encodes CASSEVGTGNEQFF.

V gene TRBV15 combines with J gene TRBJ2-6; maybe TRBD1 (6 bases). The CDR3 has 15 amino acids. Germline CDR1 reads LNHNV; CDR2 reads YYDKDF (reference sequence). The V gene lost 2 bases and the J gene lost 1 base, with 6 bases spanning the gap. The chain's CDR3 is CATSRQGSGANVLTF. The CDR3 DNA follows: TGTGCCACCAGCAGACAGGGGTCTGGGGCCAACGTCCTGACTTTC.

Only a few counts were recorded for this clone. The CDR3 here is CASSRDRGTGQPQHF. The CDR3 nucleotides are TGTGCCAGCTCACGCGACAGGGGAACGGGTCAGCCCCAGCATTTT. J is TRBJ1-5 and V is TRBV18; 8 bases fit TRBD1. V was clipped by 4 bases and J by 6 bases; unmatched bases: 8. The CDR3 is 15 amino acids. Germline V gene lookup returns CDR1 KGHSH and CDR2 LQKENI.

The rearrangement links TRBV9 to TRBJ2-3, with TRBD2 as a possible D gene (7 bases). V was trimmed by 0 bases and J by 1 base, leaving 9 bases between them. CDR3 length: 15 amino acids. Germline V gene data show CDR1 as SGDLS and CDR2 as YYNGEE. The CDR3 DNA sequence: TGTGCCAGCAGCGTAGAAGGGGGGGGCACAGATACGCAGTATTTT. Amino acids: CASSVEGGGTDTQYF.

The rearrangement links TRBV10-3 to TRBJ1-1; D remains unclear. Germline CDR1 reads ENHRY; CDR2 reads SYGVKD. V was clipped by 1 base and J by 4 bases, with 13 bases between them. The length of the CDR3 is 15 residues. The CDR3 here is CAISEYEGARTEAFF. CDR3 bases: TGTGCCATCAGTGAGTACGAGGGTGCACGCACTGAAGCTTTCTTT.

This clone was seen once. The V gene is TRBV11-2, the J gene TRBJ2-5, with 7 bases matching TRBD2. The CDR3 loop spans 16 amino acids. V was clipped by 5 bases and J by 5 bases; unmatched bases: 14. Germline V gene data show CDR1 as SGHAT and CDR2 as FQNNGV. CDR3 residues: CASSSGRGTTSETQYF. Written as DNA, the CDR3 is TGTGCCAGCAGCAGCGGACGGGGGACTACGAGCGAGACCCAGTACTTC.

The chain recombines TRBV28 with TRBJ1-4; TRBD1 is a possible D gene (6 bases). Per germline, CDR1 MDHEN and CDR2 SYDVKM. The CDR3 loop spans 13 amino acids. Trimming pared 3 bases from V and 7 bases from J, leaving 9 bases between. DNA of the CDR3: TGTGCCAGCAGTTTCAGGGGCGGTGAAAAACTGTTTTTT. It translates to CASSFRGGEKLFF.

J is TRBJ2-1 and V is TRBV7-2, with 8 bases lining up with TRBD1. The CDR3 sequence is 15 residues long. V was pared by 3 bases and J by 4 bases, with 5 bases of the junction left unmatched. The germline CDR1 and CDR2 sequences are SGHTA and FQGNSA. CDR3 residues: CASSFDRGSYNEQFF. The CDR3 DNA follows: TGTGCCAGCAGCTTTGACAGGGGCAGTTACAATGAGCAGTTCTTC.

CDR3 protein: CASSSRRLGATNEKLFF. In nucleotides, the CDR3 is TGTGCCAGCAGCTCGCGGCGCCTAGGAGCAACTAATGAAAAACTGTTTTTT. V gene TRBV7-2 combines with J gene TRBJ1-4; D gene ambiguous. CDR3 size: 17 residues. The germline CDR1 and CDR2 sequences are SGHTA and FQGNSA. Trimming cost V 4 bases and J 0 bases, with 15 bases left between them.

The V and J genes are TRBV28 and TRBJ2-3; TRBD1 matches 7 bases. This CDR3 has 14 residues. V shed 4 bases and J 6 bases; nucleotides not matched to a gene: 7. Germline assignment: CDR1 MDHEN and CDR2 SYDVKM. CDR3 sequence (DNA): TGTGCCAGCAGTTCTACAGGGGTTGGGGATACGCAGTATTTT. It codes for CASSSTGVGDTQYF.

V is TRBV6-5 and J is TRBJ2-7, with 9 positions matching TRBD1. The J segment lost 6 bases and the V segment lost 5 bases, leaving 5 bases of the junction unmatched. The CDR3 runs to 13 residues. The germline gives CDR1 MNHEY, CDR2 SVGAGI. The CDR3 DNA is TGTGCCAGCAGTAGACAGGGGGAAGGCGAGCAGTACTTC. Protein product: CASSRQGEGEQYF.

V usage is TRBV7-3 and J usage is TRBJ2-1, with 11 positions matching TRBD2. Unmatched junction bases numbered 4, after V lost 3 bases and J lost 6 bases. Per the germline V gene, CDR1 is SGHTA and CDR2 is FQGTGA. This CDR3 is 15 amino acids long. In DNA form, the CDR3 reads TGTGCCAGCAGCTTCGGGACTAGCGGCTCCAATGAGCAGTTCTTC. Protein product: CASSFGTSGSNEQFF.